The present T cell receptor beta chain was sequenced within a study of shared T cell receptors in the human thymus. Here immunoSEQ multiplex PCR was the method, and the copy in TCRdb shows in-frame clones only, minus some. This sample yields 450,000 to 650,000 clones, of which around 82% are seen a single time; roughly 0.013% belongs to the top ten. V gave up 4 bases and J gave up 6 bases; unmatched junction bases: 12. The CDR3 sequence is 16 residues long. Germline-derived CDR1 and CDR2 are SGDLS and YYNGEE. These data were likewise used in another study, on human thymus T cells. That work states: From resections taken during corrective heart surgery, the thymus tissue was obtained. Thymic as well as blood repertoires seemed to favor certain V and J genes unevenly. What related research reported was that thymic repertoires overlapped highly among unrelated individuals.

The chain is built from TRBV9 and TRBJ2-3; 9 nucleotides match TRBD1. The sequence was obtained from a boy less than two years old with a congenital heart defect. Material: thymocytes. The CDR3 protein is CASSHSPGQGSDTQYF. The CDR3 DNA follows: TGTGCCAGCAGCCACAGTCCGGGACAGGGATCGGATACGCAGTATTTT.